Below are 27 T cell receptor beta chains sequenced from a single sample in a study of T cells and Merkel cell carcinoma outcomes. Using immunoSEQ multiplex PCR, the repertoire was profiled, and TCRdb retains in-frame clones only, with some absent. This table has about 15,000 clones, roughly 76% appearing once. Material: tumor tissue from Merkel cell carcinoma. The receptor source for this set is a human donor with Merkel cell carcinoma.

This rearrangement joins TRBV12-5 to TRBJ1-1; tentatively, D is TRBD1 (6 bases). Germline CDR1 reads LGHNT; CDR2 reads FRNRAP. Trimming left V 7 bases short and J 4 bases short, with 16 bases between. The CDR3 is made up of 14 amino acids. CDR3 nucleotides: TGTGCTAGTGCCATCGAAGGGGGTGGCACTGAAGCTTTCTTT. Encoded protein: CASAIEGGGTEAFF.

This clone was picked up a small number of times. Here the CDR3 DNA reads TGTGCCACCCGTCCCTACCGGGGAAACACCATATATTTT. The encoded protein is CATRPYRGNTIYF. The J gene is TRBJ1-3, the V gene TRBV6-5; D is unclear. V lost 10 bases, J lost 4 bases, and 14 bases lay in between. Germline V CDR1 and CDR2: MNHEY, SVGAGI. The CDR3 consists of 13 residues.

The chain has TRBV29-1 and TRBJ1-2; no definite D call. There are 12 residues in the CDR3. Germline-derived CDR1 and CDR2 are SQVTM and ANQGSEA. Between the trimmed V and J ends, which lost 3 bases and 8 bases, there was a span of 13 bases. CDR3 coding DNA: TGCAGCGTTGACGGCTGGGGTGGGGGCTACACCTTC. Translation gives CSVDGWGGGYTF.

The rearrangement uses TRBV5-6 and TRBJ1-5; 7 bases are shared with TRBD1. V lost 4 bases to trimming and J lost 4 bases; unmatched junction nucleotides: 8. The CDR3 has 15 amino acids. Looked up from germline, CDR1 is SGHDT and CDR2 is YYEEEE. The CDR3 DNA is TGTGCCAGCAGCCGAGGACAGGTCTCAAATCAGCCCCAGCATTTT. Protein: CASSRGQVSNQPQHF. The full variable domain, in which reference TRBV5-6 and TRBJ1-5 provide the parts outside the CDR3, is DAGVTQSPTHLIKTRGQQVTLRCSPKSGHDTVSWYQQALGQGPQFIFQYYEEEERQRGNFPDRFSGHQFPNYSSELNVNALLLGDSALYLCASSRGQVSNQPQHFGDGTRLSIL.

This sequence joins TRBV20-1 and TRBJ1-2; the D is unclear. V was trimmed by 5 bases and J by 4 bases, leaving 8 bases between them. The CDR3 covers 11 residues. The germline CDR1 and CDR2 sequences are DFQATT and SNEGSKA (reference sequence). This CDR3 is CSAYSGYGYTF. Here the CDR3 DNA reads TGCAGTGCTTACAGCGGCTATGGCTACACCTTC.

V usage is TRBV9 and J usage is TRBJ2-7; unclear D gene. Deletions cut 0 bases from V and 2 bases from J, with 9 bases between. The CDR3 covers 14 residues. Germline CDR1 SGDLS, CDR2 YYNGEE. In DNA, the CDR3 is TGTGCCAGCAGCGTAGCAGCAGATACCTACGAGCAGTACTTC. Translating it yields CASSVAADTYEQYF.

The chain joins TRBV10-1 to TRBJ1-2, with 7 bases fitting TRBD1. Germline V gives CDR1 WNHNN, CDR2 SYGVQD (reference sequence). This CDR3 has 13 residues. Germline trimming cut 3 bases from V and 4 bases from J; bases unmatched to any gene: 2. In DNA, the CDR3 is TGCGCCAGCAGTGAAGACAGGGCCTATGGCTACACCTTC. As protein: CASSEDRAYGYTF.

This clone is large. The sample contains more than one DNA sequence encoding this CDR3. The rearrangement uses TRBV7-9 and TRBJ1-4; possibly TRBD1 for D (5 bases). Trimming removed 3 bases from V and 8 bases from J, with 13 bases in between. The CDR3 has 14 amino acids. The germline V gene encodes CDR1 SEHNR and CDR2 FQNEAQ (reference sequence). This CDR3 reads CASSLGQGGEKLFF. For the CDR3, the DNA is TGTGCCAGCAGCTTGGGTCAGGGTGGCGAAAAACTGTTTTTT.

This clone was detected once. The genes are TRBV10-3 and TRBJ2-5; 8 bases are a match to TRBD1. V shed 4 bases and J 5 bases; nucleotides not matched to a gene: 6. Per germline, CDR1 ENHRY and CDR2 SYGVKD. The CDR3 covers 14 residues. CDR3 nucleotides: TGTGCCATCAGTGTCGGACAGGGAGGTGAGACCCAGTACTTC. Translation gives CAISVGQGGETQYF.

This sequence joins TRBV6-1 and TRBJ2-1; D is perhaps TRBD1 (6 bases). There are 15 residues in the CDR3. The germline V gene has CDR1 MNHNS and CDR2 SASEGT. Trimming stripped 2 bases from V and 11 bases from J, with 19 bases between. The CDR3 sequence: CASSERSLTGKKQFF. The DNA of the CDR3 is TGTGCCAGCAGTGAACGGAGTTTGACAGGAAAGAAGCAGTTCTTC.

The chain is built from TRBV5-1 and TRBJ2-3, with 13 nucleotides matching TRBD2. V was pared by 0 bases and J by 0 bases, with 7 bases of the junction left unmatched. The CDR3 is 19 residues long. CDR1 is SGHRS, CDR2 YFSETQ, per germline. Here the CDR3 reads CASSLGGLAGLTSTDTQYF. CDR3 DNA: TGCGCCAGCAGCTTGGGGGGACTAGCGGGACTGACTAGCACAGATACGCAGTATTTT.

V gene TRBV11-1 combines with J gene TRBJ2-2; the match to TRBD1 covers 7 bases. The J segment lost 7 bases and the V segment lost 9 bases, leaving 11 bases of the junction unmatched. This CDR3 has 14 residues. Germline V gene sequence: CDR1 SGHAT, CDR2 FQDESV (reference sequence). CDR3: CASIRDSGVGELFF. The CDR3 DNA is TGTGCCAGTATCCGGGACAGTGGTGTCGGGGAGCTGTTTTTT.

The chain links TRBV15 to TRBJ1-1, with no clear D. Germline V gene data show CDR1 as LNHNV and CDR2 as YYDKDF (reference sequence). This CDR3 region has 13 residues. The V end lost 2 bases, the J end lost 0 bases, and 4 bases lay between the germline ends. CDR3 bases: TGTGCCACCAGCAGAACAGTGAACACTGAAGCTTTCTTT. This sequence encodes CATSRTVNTEAFF.

This sequence joins TRBV30 and TRBJ1-5, with D possibly TRBD1 on 6 matching bases. This CDR3 has 13 residues. Germline CDR1 GTSNPN, CDR2 SVGIG (reference sequence). The ends were cut back, 4 bases at V and 9 bases at J, with 16 bases in the middle. The CDR3, as DNA: TGTGCCTGGACCTCAGGGGCAGCGGGGCCCCAGCATTTT. This translates into CAWTSGAAGPQHF. Drawing the rest from reference TRBV30 and TRBJ1-5, the complete variable domain is SQTIHQWPATLVQPVGSPLSLECTVEGTSNPNLYWYRQAAGRGLQLLFYSVGIGQISSEVPQNLSASRPQDRQFILSSKKLLLSDSGFYLCAWTSGAAGPQHFGDGTRLSIL.

The rearrangement uses TRBV30 and TRBJ2-7; TRBD1 might be the D (5 bases). From germline, CDR1 is GTSNPN and CDR2 SVGIG (reference sequence). The V end was cut by 0 bases, the J end by 7 bases, with 13 bases between. This CDR3 spans 13 amino acids. The CDR3 reads CAWSVLSPGEQYF. The CDR3 region has the DNA TGTGCCTGGAGTGTACTCAGTCCAGGGGAGCAGTACTTC.

V usage is TRBV19 and J usage is TRBJ1-1, with D possibly being TRBD1 (5 bases). The ends were cut back, 5 bases at V and 1 base at J, with 11 bases in the middle. The germline V gene has CDR1 LNHDA and CDR2 SQIVND (reference sequence). The CDR3 contains 14 residues. This chain's CDR3 is CASSDLTANTEAFF. The CDR3 region has the DNA TGTGCCAGTAGTGACCTGACAGCGAACACTGAAGCTTTCTTT.

This clone was seen a few times. The chain recombines TRBV2 with TRBJ1-3; D gene ambiguous. The CDR3 runs to 14 residues. Per germline, CDR1 SNHLY and CDR2 FYNNEI. The V end lost 1 base, the J end lost 2 bases, and 6 bases lay between the germline ends. The CDR3 DNA reads as TGTGCCAGCAGTGAAGGGACTCCTGGAAACACCATATATTTT. Translated: CASSEGTPGNTIYF.

The J gene is TRBJ1-1, the V gene TRBV19; D call uncertain. The CDR3 consists of 15 residues. V was clipped by 7 bases and J by 2 bases, with 17 bases between them. Germline V CDR1 and CDR2: LNHDA, SQIVND (reference sequence). The CDR3 here is CASTQEGDLNTEAFF. In nucleotides, the CDR3 is TGTGCCAGTACGCAGGAGGGAGACCTAAACACTGAAGCTTTCTTT.

This clone was counted a single time. This rearrangement joins TRBV7-2 to TRBJ2-5; 11 bases map to TRBD2. The CDR3 runs 17 residues. Germline CDR1 reads SGHTA; CDR2 reads FQGNSA. Trimming removed 5 bases from V and 5 bases from J; junction bases left unmatched: 13. The CDR3 DNA reads TGTGCCAGCAGCACAGCCACTAGCGGGGGAGGGTGGGAGACCCAGTACTTC. Amino acids: CASSTATSGGGWETQYF.

The J gene is TRBJ2-7, the V gene TRBV2; D uncertain. Germline loops: CDR1 SNHLY, CDR2 FYNNEI. Trimming took 0 bases from V and 5 from J, leaving 20 bases between them. The CDR3 loop spans 17 amino acids. In nucleotides, the CDR3 is TGTGCCAGCAGTGAAGCCGCGCTTCTGGGGTTGGGAAACGAGCAGTACTTC. Translation: CASSEAALLGLGNEQYF. Filled out from reference TRBV2 and TRBJ2-7, the complete variable domain reads EPEVTQTPSHQVTQMGQEVILRCVPISNHLYFYWYRQILGQKVEFLVSFYNNEISEKSEIFDDQFSVERPDGSNFTLKIRSTKLEDSAMYFCASSEAALLGLGNEQYFGPGTRLTVT.

The chain employs TRBV28 and TRBJ1-4; 7 bases match TRBD1. Per germline, CDR1 MDHEN and CDR2 SYDVKM. The CDR3 is 15 residues long. V shed 4 bases, J shed 7 bases, and the junction held 9 bases outside the gene matches. Here the CDR3 reads CASSSGQNPGEKLFF. The CDR3 bases are TGTGCCAGCAGTTCGGGACAGAACCCAGGTGAAAAACTGTTTTTT.

The genes are TRBV28 and TRBJ2-2; TRBD2 matches at 11 bases. J was trimmed by 2 bases and V by 6 bases; bases with no gene match: 5. The CDR3 is 16 residues long. CDR1 and CDR2 from the germline V gene are MDHEN and SYDVKM. Written as DNA, the CDR3 is TGTGCCAGCAGCACTAGCGGGAGAGGTAACACCGGGGAGCTGTTTTTT. The encoded protein is CASSTSGRGNTGELFF. Based on the CDR3 plus reference TRBV28 and TRBJ2-2, the full variable domain is DVKVTQSSRYLVKRTGEKVFLECVQDMDHENMFWYRQDPGLGLRLIYFSYDVKMKEKGDIPEGYSVSREKKERFSLILESASTNQTSMYLCASSTSGRGNTGELFFGEGSRLTVL.

CDR3 in DNA: TGTGCCAGCAGACTAATAGGACAGGGCAATCAGCCCCAGCATTTT. Amino acid sequence: CASRLIGQGNQPQHF. The rearrangement links TRBV6-5 to TRBJ1-5; 7 bases are a match to TRBD1. After removal of 6 bases from V and 2 bases from J, the junction contained 7 bases not matched to a gene. CDR3 length equals 15 residues. CDR1 is MNHEY and CDR2 is SVGAGI in the germline V gene.

There are a few counts of this clone. The chain combines TRBV5-1 with TRBJ2-1; D is uncertain. Looked up from germline, CDR1 is SGHRS and CDR2 is YFSETQ. Trimming took off 3 bases at V and 3 bases at J, with 10 bases between the two ends. CDR3 length: 14 residues. CDR3 in DNA: TGCGCCAGCAGCTCCGAGAATTTCTACAATGAGCAGTTCTTC. Its protein product is CASSSENFYNEQFF.

The chain carries TRBV29-1 and TRBJ1-1, with D possibly being TRBD1 (5 bases). Trimming removed 7 bases from V and 0 bases from J, with 12 bases in between. Germline lookup yields CDR1 SQVTM and CDR2 ANQGSEA. CDR3 length equals 13 residues. CDR3 sequence: CSGEVGVNTEAFF. CDR3 in DNA: TGCAGCGGGGAGGTGGGGGTGAACACTGAAGCTTTCTTT.

Of note for this clone: This sample also contains other DNA sequences that code for the same CDR3. The rearrangement joins TRBV5-1 to TRBJ1-1; D remains ambiguous. Germline loops: CDR1 SGHRS, CDR2 YFSETQ. V lost 0 bases and J 0 bases, leaving 3 bases between the germline ends. The CDR3 sequence is 13 residues long. CDR3 nucleotides: TGCGCCAGCAGCTTGGAAGTGAACACTGAAGCTTTCTTT. This codes for CASSLEVNTEAFF.

The CDR3 nucleotides read TGTGCCGCGGGGACAGGTATGGCGAACACTGAAGCTTTCTTT. Protein: CAAGTGMANTEAFF. This chain links TRBV27 with TRBJ1-1; 8 nucleotides match TRBD1. With V trimmed by 11 bases and J by 1 base, 9 bases remained unmatched. CDR3 length: 14 residues. Germline V CDR1 and CDR2: MNHEY, SMNVEV (reference sequence).